The 13 T cell receptor beta chains below all came from one sample that was sequenced in a study of blood T cell repertoires in COVID-19. Generated by immunoSEQ multiplex PCR, the TCRdb table keeps only in-frame clones and is missing some. The table shows a few hundred thousand clones, with 80% to 90% occurring only once. What was sequenced was PBMCs or T cells enriched from blood (not recorded which). The receptors derive from a woman aged 18-29 years who had recovered from COVID-19.

This chain joins TRBV6-1 and TRBJ1-1; D is perhaps TRBD1 (6 bases). This CDR3 has 16 residues. Germline V CDR1 and CDR2: MNHNS, SASEGT. The V end was cut by 0 bases, the J end by 3 bases, with 14 bases between. Here the CDR3 reads CASSEASTGIYTEAFF. CDR3 DNA sequence: TGTGCCAGCAGTGAAGCATCTACAGGGATCTACACTGAAGCTTTCTTT.

The V and J genes are TRBV6-5 and TRBJ2-7; the match to TRBD1 covers 8 bases. Germline V gives CDR1 MNHEY, CDR2 SVGAGI. The CDR3 totals 15 residues. Germline trimming cut 6 bases from V and 3 bases from J; bases unmatched to any gene: 10. The chain's CDR3 is CASSQQGQGVYEQYF. The CDR3 nucleotides read TGTGCCAGCAGCCAGCAAGGACAGGGAGTCTACGAGCAGTACTTC.

V gene TRBV7-8 combines with J gene TRBJ2-7, with D perhaps matching TRBD2 (6 bases). The germline V gene has CDR1 SGHVS and CDR2 FQNEAQ. CDR3 length: 15 amino acids. V lost 5 bases and J lost 2, with 16 bases in between. The CDR3 DNA is TGTGCCAGCAGCCTAGGGACTCAAAGAACCTACGAGCAGTACTTC. Its translation: CASSLGTQRTYEQYF.

V is TRBV9 and J is TRBJ2-3; weak D call: TRBD2 (6 bases). V gave up 0 bases and J gave up 2 bases, with 10 bases separating them. The CDR3 extends over 15 amino acids. CDR1 is SGDLS and CDR2 is YYNGEE in the germline V gene. CDR3 in amino acids: CASSVGDFPTDTQYF. The CDR3 nucleotides read TGTGCCAGCAGCGTAGGGGACTTCCCCACAGATACGCAGTATTTT.

J is TRBJ1-4 and V is TRBV28, with a tentative D call TRBD1 (6 bases). Trimming stripped 6 bases from V and 2 bases from J, with 10 bases between. The CDR3 is 14 residues long. Germline V lookup: CDR1 MDHEN, CDR2 SYDVKM. CDR3 sequence (DNA): TGTGCCAGCAGCGAAGGGGGTACTAATGAAAAACTGTTTTTT. Translated: CASSEGGTNEKLFF.

This clone was recorded a few times. The chain combines TRBV6-2 or TRBV6-3 with TRBJ2-7; 9 bases are shared with TRBD1. V trimming: 4 bases; J trimming: 1 base; junction bases outside the gene matches: 5. The length of the CDR3 is 15 residues. Germline assignment: CDR1 MNHEY and CDR2 SVGEGT. CDR3 DNA: TGTGCCAGCAGTTTCTTCGGGACAGGGTCCTACGAGCAGTACTTC. Amino acid sequence: CASSFFGTGSYEQYF.

The chain is built from TRBV9 and TRBJ2-1; 11 bases fit TRBD2. The V gene end was trimmed by 2 bases and the J gene end by 5 bases; junction bases not matched to a gene: 0. Germline values: CDR1 SGDLS, CDR2 YYNGEE. This CDR3 is 14 amino acids long. The CDR3 loop is CASSVSGGDNEQFF. For the CDR3, the DNA is TGTGCCAGCAGCGTTAGCGGGGGGGACAATGAGCAGTTCTTC.

V and J are TRBV28 and TRBJ2-7; maybe TRBD1 (6 bases). V lost 9 bases and J lost 4, with 10 bases in between. The CDR3 loop spans 11 amino acids. Germline V gene data show CDR1 as MDHEN and CDR2 as SYDVKM. The CDR3 loop is CASTGRYEQYF. In nucleotides, the CDR3 is TGTGCCAGTACAGGGCGGTACGAGCAGTACTTC.

The CDR3 protein is CASSLGLAGTGELFF. The DNA for the CDR3 is TGCGCCAGCAGCCTCGGACTAGCGGGGACCGGGGAGCTGTTTTTT. V and J are TRBV4-3 and TRBJ2-2, with 12 nucleotides matching TRBD2. This CDR3 has 15 residues. Germline V gene data show CDR1 as LGHNA and CDR2 as YSLEER. V lost 4 bases to trimming and J lost 5 bases; unmatched junction nucleotides: 2.

The CDR3 here is CASSEQGSKGSTEAFF. As DNA, the CDR3 is TGTGCCAGCAGCGAACAGGGCTCCAAGGGGTCCACTGAAGCTTTCTTT. The rearrangement joins TRBV3-1 (or the pseudogene TRBV3-2) to TRBJ1-1, with a weak D call TRBD1 (6 bases). The V end was cut by 5 bases, the J end by 4 bases, with 20 bases between. This CDR3 comprises 16 residues. Germline assignment: CDR1 LGHDT and CDR2 YNNKEL (reference sequence).

A single count supports this clone. The chain has TRBV14 and TRBJ1-2; D call uncertain. Germline V gene sequence: CDR1 SGHDN, CDR2 FVKESK. This CDR3 has 13 amino acids. V lost 2 bases and J lost 2, with 6 bases in between. CDR3 sequence reads: CASSQTVNYGYTF. CDR3 DNA sequence: TGTGCCAGCAGCCAAACAGTCAACTATGGCTACACCTTC.

As regards this clone: Its ends do not fully match the called genes, so a read error is possible. The chain combines TRBV5-1 with TRBJ1-2; possibly TRBD1 for D (6 bases). Germline V gene lookup returns CDR1 SGHRS and CDR2 YFSETQ. The CDR3 has 11 amino acids. Here the CDR3 reads CASSSAGTSHF. Written as DNA, the CDR3 is TGCGCCAGCAGCTCGGCCGGGACATCCCACTTC.

The chain employs TRBV28 and TRBJ1-2; unclear D gene. The CDR3 length is 12 residues. With 10 bases removed from V and 7 bases from J, the gap between germline ends came to 16 bases. CDR1 is MDHEN, CDR2 SYDVKM, per germline. The CDR3 sequence is CATLPGRGGYTF. The CDR3 nucleotides are TGTGCCACCCTCCCCGGGCGGGGTGGCTACACCTTC.